The clone carrying this T cell receptor beta chain was found once. The target antigen is unknown. The sample is drawn from a study of shared clonotypes between healthy human individuals. Findings of the study overall: Clonotype sharing among the donors was expected to vary with sequencing depth.

The study drew its donors from healthy HIV-negative adults without recent acute infections or vaccinations. Sequencing used immunoSEQ multiplex PCR; TCRdb keeps in-frame clones, though not all of them. The sample lists more than 400,000 clones, approximately 84% seen once, with 10% to 15% in the top ten. The CDR3 extends over 14 amino acids. CDR1 SGHAT and CDR2 FQNNGV come from the germline V gene. The ends were cut back, 3 bases at V and 5 bases at J, with 11 bases in the middle. The genes are TRBV11-2 and TRBJ1-5; D is perhaps TRBD1 (6 bases). The source of this sequence is a woman aged 35 to 49 in good health. Some clones in this sample may be carry-over from other donors' samples. What was sequenced was PBMCs. The CDR3 here is CASSFSGADQPQHF. The CDR3 DNA sequence: TGTGCCAGCAGCTTTTCAGGGGCGGATCAGCCCCAGCATTTT.